This entry lists 12 T cell receptor beta chains sequenced from one sample in a study of cytomegalovirus exposure and HLA in healthy donors. PCR involved 60 Vbeta and 13 Jbeta primers. Measured with immunoSEQ multiplex PCR; TCRdb has only the in-frame clones, and not every one. The sample data list roughly 120,000 clones. Sequencing was carried out using PBMCs. These receptors were collected from a man aged 25 to 40 in good health and CMV-seronegative.

The CDR3 reads CASSFTPLAEKQETQYF. The CDR3 DNA sequence: TGTGCCAGCAGTTTTACACCTTTAGCGGAGAAACAAGAGACCCAGTACTTC. V gene TRBV28 combines with J gene TRBJ2-5, with D possibly being TRBD2 (6 bases). The CDR3 length is 17 residues. CDR1 and CDR2 from the germline V gene are MDHEN and SYDVKM. V shed 3 bases and J shed 2 bases, with 19 bases lying between them.

The chain has TRBV7-6 and TRBJ2-6; D perhaps matches TRBD2 (5 bases). V dropped 6 bases and J dropped 4 bases, with 7 bases sitting between them. Germline lookup yields CDR1 SGHVS and CDR2 FNYEAQ. This CDR3 spans 13 amino acids. CDR3 nucleotides: TGTGCCAGCAGAGGGAGAGGGGCCAACGTCCTGACTTTC. Translating gives CASRGRGANVLTF.

The J gene is TRBJ2-3, the V gene TRBV6-1, with D possibly TRBD1 on 6 matching bases. This CDR3 is built from 13 residues. V gave up 9 bases and J gave up 2 bases, with 12 bases separating them. CDR1 and CDR2 from the germline V gene are MNHNS and SASEGT. Here the CDR3 reads CASRQANTDTQYF. CDR3 coding DNA: TGTGCCAGTAGACAGGCGAACACAGATACGCAGTATTTT.

J is TRBJ1-6 and V is TRBV18; a weak D match, TRBD1 (6 bases). CDR3 length equals 15 residues. Looked up from germline, CDR1 is KGHSH and CDR2 is LQKENI. With 4 bases removed from V and 7 bases from J, the gap between germline ends came to 14 bases. DNA of the CDR3: TGTGCCAGCTCACAGGGACAAGGTGACAATTCACCCCTCCACTTT. It is translated as CASSQGQGDNSPLHF.

This chain uses TRBV6-4 with TRBJ2-7, with 8 bases fitting TRBD1. There are 15 residues in the CDR3. V dropped 3 bases and J dropped 1; count of bases not matched to a gene: 5. The V gene's germline CDR1 is MRHNA and CDR2 SNTAGT. The chain's CDR3 is CASSDWDRISYEQYF. In DNA, the CDR3 is TGTGCCAGCAGTGATTGGGACAGGATTTCCTACGAGCAGTACTTC.

The V gene is TRBV7-9, the J gene TRBJ1-2; 8 bases line up with TRBD1. The CDR3 length is 13 residues. V was clipped by 7 bases and J by 8 bases; unmatched bases: 9. CDR1 is SEHNR and CDR2 is FQNEAQ in the germline V gene (reference sequence). CDR3 protein: CASTQDRAGGYTF. DNA of the CDR3: TGTGCCAGCACCCAGGACAGGGCCGGGGGCTACACCTTC.

The J gene is TRBJ1-1, the V gene TRBV30, with 7 bases lining up with TRBD1. CDR1 and CDR2 from the germline V gene are GTSNPN and SVGIG (reference sequence). The CDR3 runs 14 residues. The junction had 4 bases not matched to a gene; V was cut back by 3 bases and J by 0 bases. The CDR3 DNA follows: TGTGCCTGGAGGACAGGGAAGATGAACACTGAAGCTTTCTTT. This codes for CAWRTGKMNTEAFF.

The V and J genes are TRBV4-3 and TRBJ1-2, with D perhaps matching TRBD1 (6 bases). The V end lost 0 bases, the J end lost 4 bases, and 12 bases lay between the germline ends. This CDR3 comprises 15 residues. Germline assignment: CDR1 LGHNA and CDR2 YSLEER. Here the CDR3 reads CASSQDRGDGYGYTF. In nucleotides, the CDR3 is TGCGCCAGCAGCCAAGACAGGGGCGATGGCTATGGCTACACCTTC.

The gene calls are TRBV5-1 and TRBJ2-1, with 9 bases identical to TRBD2. With V trimmed by 4 bases and J by 8 bases, 7 bases remained unmatched. The CDR3 has 14 residues. Germline V gives CDR1 SGHRS, CDR2 YFSETQ. The CDR3 coding sequence is TGCGCCAGCAGCCCCGAACTAGCGGGTGATGAGCAGTTCTTC. As protein: CASSPELAGDEQFF.

The V gene is TRBV7-9, the J gene TRBJ1-2; tentative D call: TRBD1 (5 bases). Deletions cut 5 bases from V and 8 bases from J, with 15 bases between. The CDR3 extends over 13 amino acids. CDR1 SEHNR and CDR2 FQNEAQ come from the germline V gene (reference sequence). CDR3 coding DNA: TGTGCCAGCAGCCAAGTCCCGCGGGGCGGCTACACCTTC. Translated: CASSQVPRGGYTF.

The rearrangement uses TRBV19 and TRBJ1-1; a possible D gene is TRBD1 (6 bases). In germline, CDR1 is LNHDA, CDR2 SQIVND (reference sequence). V was pared by 6 bases and J by 0 bases, with 14 bases between. The CDR3 runs to 15 residues. The CDR3: CASSEDRWLNTEAFF. CDR3 DNA sequence: TGTGCCAGTAGCGAAGACAGGTGGCTGAACACTGAAGCTTTCTTT.

The rearrangement uses TRBV15 and TRBJ2-3, with D perhaps matching TRBD2 (5 bases). Trimming pared 1 base from V and 0 bases from J, leaving 11 bases between. In germline, CDR1 is LNHNV, CDR2 YYDKDF (reference sequence). This CDR3 is 16 amino acids long. The CDR3 sequence is CATSRGGARSTDTQYF. For the CDR3, the DNA is TGTGCCACCAGCAGAGGGGGAGCGAGAAGCACAGATACGCAGTATTTT.